A selection of T cell receptor beta chains follows, all from one sample in a study of shared clonotypes between healthy human individuals. Clones were sequenced by immunoSEQ multiplex PCR, and TCRdb holds only the in-frame ones, with some missing. The data contain roughly 1,100,000 clones, under 80% of them singletons. The source material was memory CD4+ T cells sorted from blood. These receptors originate from a man younger than 35 in good health. The CDR3 runs from the conserved cysteine through the conserved F or W. The D gene is left open where the match is weak. Size is omitted from some rows. Given values are once, few, many or a class for expanded clones.

J gene	D gene	V gene	clone size	CDR3 protein	CDR3 DNA
TRBJ1-4	-	TRBV9	-	CASSSSADDATNEKLFF	TGTGCCAGCAGCTCCAGCGCAGACGACGCAACTAATGAAAAACTGTTTTTT
TRBJ1-2	TRBD1	TRBV4-1	-	CASSQPRQGFNYGYTF	TGCGCCAGCAGCCAACCCCGACAGGGTTTTAACTATGGCTACACCTTC
TRBJ2-3	-	TRBV11-2	-	CASSSASGGSTDTQYF	TGTGCCAGCAGCTCAGCTTCCGGGGGTAGCACAGATACGCAGTATTTT
TRBJ2-2	TRBD1	TRBV19	-	CASSRTGTANTGELFF	TGTGCCAGTAGTCGAACCGGGACAGCGAACACCGGGGAGCTGTTTTTT
TRBJ2-7	TRBD1	TRBV7-9	-	CASSSTGQGYEQYF	TGTGCCAGCAGCTCCACGGGACAGGGCTACGAGCAGTACTTC
TRBJ2-2	-	TRBV27	-	CASRPGRHTGELFF	TGTGCCAGCAGGCCCGGGAGACACACCGGGGAGCTGTTTTTT
TRBJ2-2	TRBD2	TRBV9	-	CASSAGLGGTGELFF	TGTGCCAGCAGCGCGGGACTAGGAGGAACCGGGGAGCTGTTTTTT
TRBJ2-5	TRBD2	TRBV27	few	CASIDLKAGGAQYF	TGTGCCAGCATCGATTTAAAAGCGGGGGGGGCCCAGTACTTC
TRBJ1-2	TRBD1	TRBV7-2	-	CASSVTGVGYTF	TGTGCCAGCAGCGTCACAGGGGTTGGCTACACCTTC
TRBJ1-2	TRBD1	TRBV19	-	CASSMTGSNYGYTF	TGTGCCAGTAGTATGACAGGGTCGAACTATGGCTACACCTTC
TRBJ1-5	-	TRBV23-1	-	CASSLNQGYSNQPQHF	TGCGCCAGCAGCCTAAATCAGGGCTATAGCAATCAGCCCCAGCATTTT
TRBJ1-6	-	TRBV30	-	CAWSPGYNSPLHF	TGTGCCTGGAGTCCCGGCTATAATTCACCCCTCCACTTT
TRBJ1-4	-	TRBV11-2	-	CASSPQRTVANEKLFF	TGTGCCAGCAGCCCTCAGAGGACAGTCGCTAATGAAAAACTGTTTTTT
TRBJ2-2	-	TRBV7-2	-	CASQRQNTGELFF	TGTGCCAGCCAGCGGCAGAACACCGGGGAGCTGTTTTTT
TRBJ1-4	-	TRBV27	few	CASSHGTVEKLFF	TGTGCCAGCAGCCACGGGACGGTTGAAAAACTGTTTTTT
TRBJ1-1	-	TRBV30	few	CAWSRAIGNTEAFF	TGTGCCTGGAGCAGGGCGATTGGGAACACTGAAGCTTTCTTT
TRBJ2-3	TRBD2	TRBV13	-	CASSFRQGNSGGRGDTQYF	TGTGCCAGCAGCTTCCGACAGGGCAATAGCGGGGGGCGCGGAGATACGCAGTATTTT
TRBJ2-1	-	TRBV5-5	-	CASSFRTYNEQFF	TGTGCCAGCAGCTTTAGGACTTACAATGAGCAGTTCTTC
TRBJ1-5	-	TRBV19	-	CASSIGLAGTQPQHF	TGTGCCAGTAGTATCGGTTTGGCGGGTACTCAGCCCCAGCATTTT
TRBJ1-2	TRBD1	TRBV5-4	-	CASSWGTENYGYTF	TGTGCCAGCAGCTGGGGGACAGAGAACTATGGCTACACCTTC
TRBJ2-2	TRBD2	TRBV28	-	CASIRGLAGSGELFF	TGTGCCAGCATTAGGGGACTAGCGGGTTCCGGGGAGCTGTTTTTT
TRBJ1-6	TRBD1	TRBV7-2	-	CASSTQGQYNSPLHF	TGTGCCAGCAGCACTCAGGGACAGTATAATTCACCCCTCCACTTT
TRBJ2-5	-	TRBV7-2	-	CASSLPSTLQETQYF	TGTGCCAGCAGCTTACCATCGACCCTACAAGAGACCCAGTACTTC
TRBJ2-5	TRBD1	TRBV6-5	-	CASSFTGTGETQYF	TGTGCCAGCAGTTTTACAGGGACAGGGGAGACCCAGTACTTC
TRBJ2-3	TRBD2	TRBV11-2	-	CASSSGLAGVDTQYF	TGTGCCAGCAGCTCGGGACTAGCGGGAGTAGATACGCAGTATTTT
TRBJ2-5	-	TRBV6-1	-	CASSVQPRDSLGTQYF	TGTGCCAGCAGTGTTCAGCCGCGGGACTCCCTAGGGACCCAGTACTTC
TRBJ1-4	-	TRBV14	-	CASSRFQGEKLFF	TGTGCCAGCAGCCGTTTCCAGGGAGAAAAACTGTTTTTT
TRBJ1-4	TRBD1	TRBV5-1	-	CASSPGTGREKLFF	TGCGCCAGCAGCCCCGGGACAGGGCGTGAAAAACTGTTTTTT
TRBJ2-7	TRBD1	TRBV4-2	-	CASSQGGVPGQTYEQYF	TGTGCCAGCAGCCAAGGGGGAGTCCCGGGACAGACCTACGAGCAGTACTTC
TRBJ2-7	TRBD2	TRBV28	-	CASSLPTRGGGEQYF	TGTGCCAGCAGTTTGCCCACTCGCGGGGGGGGCGAGCAGTACTTC
TRBJ1-2	TRBD1	TRBV19	-	CATRQGNNYGYTF	TGTGCCACACGACAGGGGAATAACTATGGCTACACCTTC
TRBJ1-1	-	TRBV5-6	-	CASSLLAGAMNTEAFF	TGTGCCAGCAGCTTGTTGGCAGGGGCAATGAACACTGAAGCTTTCTTT
TRBJ2-2	TRBD1	TRBV30	-	CAWSRGTAIYANTGELFF	TGTGCCTGGAGTCGAGGGACAGCAATATACGCGAACACCGGGGAGCTGTTTTTT
TRBJ2-2	-	TRBV28	few	CASSWGGMNTGELFF	TGTGCCAGCAGTTGGGGAGGAATGAACACCGGGGAGCTGTTTTTT
TRBJ1-2	-	TRBV6-1	-	CASSILHTVSYGYTF	TGTGCCAGCAGTATCCTTCACACTGTAAGCTATGGCTACACCTTC
TRBJ1-2	-	TRBV30	-	CAWSARASYGYTF	TGTGCCTGGAGTGCAAGGGCGAGCTATGGCTACACCTTC
TRBJ2-3	-	TRBV27	-	CASSWGGTDTQYF	TGTGCCAGCAGTTGGGGAGGCACAGATACGCAGTATTTT
TRBJ2-1	TRBD2	TRBV6-5	few	CASRHLAGKNEQFF	TGTGCCAGCAGACATCTAGCGGGGAAAAATGAGCAGTTCTTC
TRBJ2-7	-	TRBV2	-	CASSEGTALYEQYF	TGTGCCAGCAGTGAAGGGACAGCCCTGTACGAGCAGTACTTC
TRBJ2-1	TRBD2	TRBV4-1	-	CASSQDRSGSDYNEQFF	TGCGCCAGCAGCCAAGATCGTAGCGGGAGCGACTACAATGAGCAGTTCTTC
TRBJ1-5	TRBD1	TRBV6-6	-	CASSPGDRGDGQPQHF	TGTGCCAGCAGTCCGGGGGACAGGGGTGATGGTCAGCCCCAGCATTTT
TRBJ2-1	TRBD2	TRBV9	-	CASSTRSGGPYNEQFF	TGTGCCAGCAGCACACGGAGCGGGGGGCCCTACAATGAGCAGTTCTTC